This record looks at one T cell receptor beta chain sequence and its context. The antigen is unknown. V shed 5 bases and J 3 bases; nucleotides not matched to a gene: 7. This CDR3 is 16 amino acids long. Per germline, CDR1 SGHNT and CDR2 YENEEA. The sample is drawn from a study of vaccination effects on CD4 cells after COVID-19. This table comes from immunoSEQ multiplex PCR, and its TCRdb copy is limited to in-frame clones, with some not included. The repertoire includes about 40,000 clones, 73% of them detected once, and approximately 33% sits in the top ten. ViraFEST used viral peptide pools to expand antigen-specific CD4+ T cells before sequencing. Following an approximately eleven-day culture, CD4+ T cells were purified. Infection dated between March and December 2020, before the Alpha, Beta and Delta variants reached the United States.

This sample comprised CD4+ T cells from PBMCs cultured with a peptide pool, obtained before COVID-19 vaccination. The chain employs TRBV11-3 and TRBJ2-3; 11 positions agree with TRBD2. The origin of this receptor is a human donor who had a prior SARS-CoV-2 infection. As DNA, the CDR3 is TGTGCCAGCAGCAGGGCTCTAGCGGGAGGTACAGATACGCAGTATTTT. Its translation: CASSRALAGGTDTQYF.